What follows describes a single T cell receptor (beta chain). Antigen: not known. The data are from a study of monozygotic twins with inflammatory bowel disease. Study outcomes and limitations: A distinction between different T cell subtypes was not possible.

From its re-call of the 5' RACE reads, TCRdb lists each CDR3 protein once, without DNA. This sample's table has 440,000 or so distinct CDR3 sequences. Germline V lookup: CDR1 ENHRY, CDR2 SYGVKD. The CDR3 length is 14 residues. Sequenced input: blood. The source is a human donor with ulcerative colitis or Crohn's disease, or a healthy co-twin of an affected twin (not recorded which). The chain is built from TRBV10-3 and TRBJ1-2; the D gene TCRdb calls, TRBD1, cannot be checked with no DNA. CDR3 loop: CAISPPDRAGGYTF.